These 23 T cell receptor beta chains were all obtained from the same sample, sequenced in a study of T cell repertoires in cytomegalovirus infection. TCRdb passed the reads through MiXCR, listing each CDR3 protein once. Here the sample spans 70,000 to 95,000 distinct CDR3 sequences, 25% to 35% being singletons. No antigen has been identified for these receptors. The source was CD8+ T cells from cultured PBMCs, collected from culture after CMV antigen stimulation. Receptors originate from a human donor in good health (CMV status not recorded). Some clones in this sample may be carry-over from other donors' samples.

The genes are TRBV7-2 and TRBJ1-1; 9 positions match TRBD1. The CDR3 is 12 residues long. The J segment lost 10 bases and the V segment lost 5 bases, leaving 5 bases of the junction unmatched. CDR1 is SGHTA, CDR2 FQGNSA, per germline. CDR3 coding DNA: TGTGCCAGCAGCACGGGACAGGGCCGAGCTTTCTTT. It yields the protein CASSTGQGRAFF.

The chain has TRBV2 and TRBJ2-3, with TRBD2 matching 8 bases. The CDR3 contains 16 residues. V lost 3 bases to trimming and J lost 5 bases; unmatched junction nucleotides: 10. In germline, CDR1 is SNHLY, CDR2 FYNNEI. CDR3 loop: CASSDLVGGARDTQYF. CDR3 bases: TGTGCCAGCAGTGACCTGGTCGGGGGGGCGAGAGATACGCAGTATTTT.

By sample fraction, this clonotype is medium-sized. This sequence joins TRBV7-9 and TRBJ2-7; the match to TRBD1 covers 7 bases. V was clipped by 4 bases and J by 3 bases; unmatched bases: 9. CDR3 size: 15 residues. The germline V gene encodes CDR1 SEHNR and CDR2 FQNEAQ (reference sequence). This CDR3 reads CASSYPWDSFYEQYF. DNA of the CDR3: TGTGCCAGCAGCTACCCTTGGGACAGCTTCTACGAGCAGTACTTC.

CDR3: CASSISDYNSPLHF. The CDR3, as DNA: TGTGCCAGTAGTATTTCCGATTATAATTCACCCCTCCACTTT. The chain couples TRBV19 to TRBJ1-6; no firm D call. V was trimmed by 3 bases and J by 4 bases, leaving 7 bases between them. The CDR3 has 14 amino acids. Per the germline V gene, CDR1 is LNHDA and CDR2 is SQIVND (reference sequence).

This sequence joins TRBV27 and TRBJ2-1; unclear D gene. The ends were cut back, 2 bases at V and 7 bases at J, with 9 bases in the middle. CDR3 length: 13 amino acids. Germline CDR1 reads MNHEY; CDR2 reads SMNVEV (reference sequence). CDR3 sequence (DNA): TGTGCCAGCAGTTTAGGGCGATTAAATGAGCAGTTCTTC. Its translation is CASSLGRLNEQFF.

This clonotype was recorded at least ten times. V usage is TRBV2 and J usage is TRBJ2-7, with D hard to call. V was shortened by 8 bases and J by 1 base, with 15 bases between the two germline ends. The CDR3 has 14 residues. Germline V lookup: CDR1 SNHLY, CDR2 FYNNEI. The DNA for the CDR3 is TGTGCCAGCCAAACTCTCGACGATTCCTACGAGCAGTACTTC. It yields the protein CASQTLDDSYEQYF. The full variable domain, completed using reference TRBV2 and TRBJ2-7, is EPEVTQTPSHQVTQMGQEVILRCVPISNHLYFYWYRQILGQKVEFLVSFYNNEISEKSEIFDDQFSVERPDGSNFTLKIRSTKLEDSAMYFCASQTLDDSYEQYFGPGTRLTVT.

This sequence joins TRBV20-1 and TRBJ1-1; D is unresolved. Germline CDR1 and CDR2: DFQATT and SNEGSKA (reference sequence). This CDR3 contains 11 residues. The germline V and J ends were trimmed by 3 bases and 5 bases, with 7 bases remaining between them. The CDR3 sequence is CSASRGTEAFF. The CDR3, as DNA: TGCAGTGCTAGCCGCGGGACTGAAGCTTTCTTT.

The rearrangement uses TRBV4-1 and TRBJ1-1; D unclear. Germline V gene data show CDR1 as MGHRA and CDR2 as YSYEKL. The CDR3 runs 15 residues. The V gene lost 6 bases and the J gene lost 4 bases, with 18 bases spanning the gap. CDR3 coding DNA: TGCGCCAGCAGTCACTACCACACCGCCGGCACTGAAGCTTTCTTT. Protein: CASSHYHTAGTEAFF.

This clonotype has more than one count but fewer than ten. This rearrangement joins TRBV5-6 to TRBJ2-3, with 12 bases aligning to TRBD2. Germline V gene data show CDR1 as SGHDT and CDR2 as YYEEEE. V shed 1 base, J shed 4 bases, and the junction held 1 base outside the gene matches. This CDR3 has 15 amino acids. The CDR3 loop is CASSLWTSGADTQYF. For the CDR3, the DNA is TGTGCCAGCAGCTTGTGGACTAGCGGGGCAGATACGCAGTATTTT.

V gene TRBV28 combines with J gene TRBJ1-5, with 9 bases lining up with TRBD1. Trimming removed 8 bases from V and 7 bases from J; junction bases left unmatched: 9. The CDR3 sequence is 14 residues long. Germline V gene sequence: CDR1 MDHEN, CDR2 SYDVKM. The CDR3 sequence: CASPGTGLGQPQHF. CDR3 DNA sequence: TGTGCCAGCCCCGGGACAGGGTTAGGACAGCCCCAGCATTTT.

The chain combines TRBV12-3 or TRBV12-4 with TRBJ1-2; perhaps TRBD1 as D (6 bases). The ends were cut back, 4 bases at V and 4 bases at J, with 13 bases in the middle. This CDR3 contains 14 residues. The chain's CDR3 is CASSYWGPGYGYTF. CDR3 bases: TGTGCCAGCAGTTATTGGGGGCCGGGCTATGGCTACACCTTC.

The J gene is TRBJ1-1, the V gene TRBV7-6; unclear D gene. The length of the CDR3 is 12 residues. Germline V gives CDR1 SGHVS, CDR2 FNYEAQ. V lost 5 bases and J lost 6, with 10 bases in between. CDR3 DNA: TGTGCCAGCAGCCCCCTCTCCCCTGAAGCTTTCTTT. This translates into CASSPLSPEAFF.

This clonotype was counted only a few times. V gene TRBV5-6 combines with J gene TRBJ1-1; a weak D match, TRBD1 (6 bases). Germline V lookup: CDR1 SGHDT, CDR2 YYEEEE. Trimming removed 5 bases from V and 1 base from J, with 15 bases in between. The CDR3 sequence is 15 residues long. The CDR3 spells CASSLRGTTNTEAFF. CDR3 DNA: TGTGCCAGCAGTTTAAGAGGGACAACGAACACTGAAGCTTTCTTT.

Only a few counts were recorded for this clonotype. The chain is built from TRBV7-2 and TRBJ2-3, with no clear D. Trimming stripped 1 base from V and 3 bases from J, with 8 bases between. Germline-derived CDR1 and CDR2 are SGHTA and FQGNSA. This CDR3 is built from 14 residues. The CDR3 nucleotides are TGTGCCAGCAGCTTAGTCTCCGGTACAGATACGCAGTATTTT. Its translation is CASSLVSGTDTQYF.

The J gene is TRBJ2-7, the V gene TRBV12-3 or TRBV12-4; D is uncertain. V was shortened by 4 bases and J by 5 bases, with 15 bases between the two germline ends. The CDR3 is made up of 14 amino acids. In DNA form, the CDR3 reads TGTGCCAGCAGTTCCCACATGGGCGTCGACGAGCAGTACTTC. This codes for CASSSHMGVDEQYF.

This clonotype was detected only a few times. The rearrangement links TRBV3-1 to TRBJ2-1, with a tentative D call TRBD1 (6 bases). With 1 base removed from V and 4 bases from J, the gap between germline ends came to 8 bases. Germline-derived CDR1 and CDR2 are LGHDT and YNNKEL (reference sequence). The CDR3 loop spans 14 amino acids. This CDR3 is CASSQAGQYNEQFF. CDR3 bases: TGTGCCAGCAGCCAAGCAGGACAGTACAATGAGCAGTTCTTC.

The chain has TRBV19 and TRBJ1-5, with D tentatively TRBD1 (5 bases). Per germline, CDR1 LNHDA and CDR2 SQIVND (reference sequence). This CDR3 has 15 amino acids. Trimming pared 3 bases from V and 6 bases from J, leaving 15 bases between. The CDR3 is CASSMGWGVPQPQHF. The CDR3 DNA follows: TGTGCCAGTAGTATGGGGTGGGGGGTTCCTCAGCCCCAGCATTTT.

This clonotype was seen many times. This sequence joins TRBV12-3 or TRBV12-4 and TRBJ2-5; 8 bases are shared with TRBD2. After removal of 3 bases from V and 0 bases from J, the junction contained 6 bases not matched to a gene. CDR3 length: 16 amino acids. The CDR3 DNA reads TGTGCCAGCAGTTTTTTCCAGCGGGGGTACCAAGAGACCCAGTACTTC. This gives the protein CASSFFQRGYQETQYF.

This chain uses TRBV4-1 with TRBJ2-1, with D perhaps TRBD2 (5 bases). This CDR3 is built from 13 residues. V lost 5 bases and J lost 9, with 14 bases in between. The germline V gene has CDR1 MGHRA and CDR2 YSYEKL. The CDR3 here is CASSYSAGGEQFF. In DNA, the CDR3 is TGCGCCAGCAGCTATAGTGCTGGAGGTGAGCAGTTCTTC.

This clonotype was recorded at least ten times. This rearrangement joins TRBV12-3 or TRBV12-4 to TRBJ2-3, with D possibly being TRBD2 (5 bases). There are 17 residues in the CDR3. Trimming took off 3 bases at V and 5 bases at J, with 21 bases between the two ends. In DNA, the CDR3 is TGTGCCAGCAGTTTCTTCCCCACAGAGGTTGGGAGAGATACGCAGTATTTT. Amino acid sequence: CASSFFPTEVGRDTQYF.

This clonotype was detected ten times or more. The chain combines TRBV10-3 with TRBJ1-5; D might be TRBD1 (5 bases). Trimming removed 6 bases at V and 3 bases at J, with 15 bases between. The CDR3 is 15 amino acids. The germline V gene encodes CDR1 ENHRY and CDR2 SYGVKD. The CDR3 sequence: CAISAGPSHNQPQHF. The CDR3 DNA is TGTGCCATCAGCGCGGGGCCATCCCACAATCAGCCCCAGCATTTT.

Turning to this clonotype: A much larger clone sits a single nucleotide away, making a read error possible. J is TRBJ2-5 and V is TRBV28; unclear D gene. Germline lookup yields CDR1 MDHEN and CDR2 SYDVKM. The length of the CDR3 is 12 residues. Trimming stripped 6 bases from V and 7 bases from J, with 12 bases between. The CDR3 here is CASSRDDGTQYF. In nucleotides, the CDR3 is TGTGCCAGCAGCCGAGACGATGGGACCCAGTACTTC.

The V call is TRBV4-1, the J call TRBJ1-3, with D hard to call. Germline values: CDR1 MGHRA, CDR2 YSYEKL. The CDR3 extends over 15 amino acids. The ends were cut back, 1 base at V and 4 bases at J, with 11 bases in the middle. CDR3 DNA sequence: TGCGCCAGCAGCCAAGTGGGCGGTACGGGAAACACCATATATTTT. Encoded protein: CASSQVGGTGNTIYF.